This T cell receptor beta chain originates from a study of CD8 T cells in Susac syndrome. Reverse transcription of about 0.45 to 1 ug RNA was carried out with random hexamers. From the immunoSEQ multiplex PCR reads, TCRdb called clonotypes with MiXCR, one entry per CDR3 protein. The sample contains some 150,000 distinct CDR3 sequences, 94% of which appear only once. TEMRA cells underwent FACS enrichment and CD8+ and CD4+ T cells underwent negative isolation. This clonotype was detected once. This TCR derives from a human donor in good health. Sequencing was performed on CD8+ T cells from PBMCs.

The CDR3 nucleotides read TGCGCCAGCAGCTTGGAAAGACCAAGGTTCCCCTACGAGCAGTACTTC. It specifies CASSLERPRFPYEQYF. The chain links TRBV5-1 to TRBJ2-7; D unresolved. The V gene's germline CDR1 is SGHRS and CDR2 YFSETQ. This CDR3 comprises 16 residues. Trimming shortened V by 0 bases and J by 2 bases, and 15 bases separated the two germline ends. Complete variable domain (other parts from reference TRBV5-1 and TRBJ2-7): KAGVTQTPRYLIKTRGQQVTLSCSPISGHRSVSWYQQTPGQGLQFLFEYFSETQRNKGNFPGRFSGRQFSNSRSEMNVSTLELGDSALYLCASSLERPRFPYEQYFGPGTRLTVT.